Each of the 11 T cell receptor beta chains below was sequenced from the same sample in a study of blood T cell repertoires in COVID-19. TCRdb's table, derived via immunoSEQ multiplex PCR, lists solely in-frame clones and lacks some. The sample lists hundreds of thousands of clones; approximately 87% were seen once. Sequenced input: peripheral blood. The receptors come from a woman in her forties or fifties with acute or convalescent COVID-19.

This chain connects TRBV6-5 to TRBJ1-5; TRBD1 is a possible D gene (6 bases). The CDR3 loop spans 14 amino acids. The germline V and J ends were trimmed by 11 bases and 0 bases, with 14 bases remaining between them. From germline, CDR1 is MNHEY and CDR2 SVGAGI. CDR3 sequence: CAEGQGSSNQPQHF. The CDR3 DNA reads TGTGCCGAGGGGCAGGGGAGTAGCAATCAGCCCCAGCATTTT.

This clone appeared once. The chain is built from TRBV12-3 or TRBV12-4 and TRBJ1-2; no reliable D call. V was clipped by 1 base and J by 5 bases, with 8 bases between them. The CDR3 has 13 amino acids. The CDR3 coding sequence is TGTGCCAGCAGTTTAGGGAGAGGGTATGGCTACACCTTC. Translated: CASSLGRGYGYTF.

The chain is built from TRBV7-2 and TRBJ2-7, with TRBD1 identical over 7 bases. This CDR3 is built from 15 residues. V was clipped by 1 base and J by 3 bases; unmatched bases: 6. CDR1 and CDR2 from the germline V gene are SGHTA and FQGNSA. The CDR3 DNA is TGTGCCAGCAGCTTAGTTGAGACAGGGATCTACGAGCAGTACTTC. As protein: CASSLVETGIYEQYF.

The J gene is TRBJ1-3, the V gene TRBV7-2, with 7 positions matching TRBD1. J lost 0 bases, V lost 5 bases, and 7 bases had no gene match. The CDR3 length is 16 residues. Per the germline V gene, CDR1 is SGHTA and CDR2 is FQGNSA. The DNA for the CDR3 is TGTGCCAGCAGCAGACAGGGTCAGCTCTCTGGAAACACCATATATTTT. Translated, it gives CASSRQGQLSGNTIYF.

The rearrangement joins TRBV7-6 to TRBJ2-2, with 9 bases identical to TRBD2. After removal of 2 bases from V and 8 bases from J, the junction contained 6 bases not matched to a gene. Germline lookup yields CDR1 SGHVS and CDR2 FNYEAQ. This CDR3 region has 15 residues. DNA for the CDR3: TGTGCCAGCAGCTTAAAGCGGGGGGTGCCAGGGGAGCTGTTTTTT. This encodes CASSLKRGVPGELFF.

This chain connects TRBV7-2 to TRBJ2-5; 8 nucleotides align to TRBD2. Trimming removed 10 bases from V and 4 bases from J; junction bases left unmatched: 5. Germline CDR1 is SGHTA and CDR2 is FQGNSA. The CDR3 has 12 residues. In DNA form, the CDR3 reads TGTGCCACGGGGGGGGTTGGAGAGACCCAGTACTTC. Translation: CATGGVGETQYF.

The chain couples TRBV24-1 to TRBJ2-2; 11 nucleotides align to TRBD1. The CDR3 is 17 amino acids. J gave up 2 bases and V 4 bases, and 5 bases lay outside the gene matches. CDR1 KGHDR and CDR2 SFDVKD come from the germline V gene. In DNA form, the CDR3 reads TGTGCCACCAGTGACCCCGGACAGGGGGCAAACACCGGGGAGCTGTTTTTT. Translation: CATSDPGQGANTGELFF.

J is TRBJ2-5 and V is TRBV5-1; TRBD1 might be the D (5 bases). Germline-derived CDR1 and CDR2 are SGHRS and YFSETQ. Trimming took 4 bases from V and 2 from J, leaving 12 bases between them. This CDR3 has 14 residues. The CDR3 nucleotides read TGCGCCAGCAGCAGGGGTAGTAGGCAAGAGACCCAGTACTTC. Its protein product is CASSRGSRQETQYF.

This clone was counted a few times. Here the CDR3 DNA reads TGTGCCATCAGTGCAGGGGGCCGGGGGGATTCACCCCTCCACTTT. Translated, it gives CAISAGGRGDSPLHF. The chain employs TRBV10-3 and TRBJ1-6; 8 bases line up with TRBD1. Germline V gene data show CDR1 as ENHRY and CDR2 as SYGVKD. Trimming removed 4 bases from V and 8 bases from J; junction bases left unmatched: 7. The CDR3 is made up of 15 amino acids.

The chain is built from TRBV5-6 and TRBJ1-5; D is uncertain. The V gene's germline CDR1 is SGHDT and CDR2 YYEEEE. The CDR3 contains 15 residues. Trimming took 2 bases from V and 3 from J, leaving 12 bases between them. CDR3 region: CASSFYNFPNQPQHF. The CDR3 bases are TGTGCCAGCAGCTTTTATAACTTTCCCAATCAGCCCCAGCATTTT.

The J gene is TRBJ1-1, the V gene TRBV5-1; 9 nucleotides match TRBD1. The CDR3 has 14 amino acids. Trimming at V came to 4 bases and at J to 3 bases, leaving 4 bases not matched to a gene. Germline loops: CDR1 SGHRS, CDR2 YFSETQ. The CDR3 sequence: CASSGRTGDTEAFF. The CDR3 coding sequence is TGCGCCAGCAGCGGCCGGACAGGGGACACTGAAGCTTTCTTT.